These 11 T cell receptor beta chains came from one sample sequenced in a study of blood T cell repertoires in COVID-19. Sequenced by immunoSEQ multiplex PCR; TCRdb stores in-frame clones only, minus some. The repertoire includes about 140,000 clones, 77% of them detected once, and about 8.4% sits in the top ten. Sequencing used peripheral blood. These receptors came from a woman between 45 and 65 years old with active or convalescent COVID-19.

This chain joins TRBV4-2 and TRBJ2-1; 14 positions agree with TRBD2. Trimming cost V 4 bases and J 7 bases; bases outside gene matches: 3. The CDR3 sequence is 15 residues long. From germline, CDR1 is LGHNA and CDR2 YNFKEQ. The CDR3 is CASSRTSGRSNEQFF. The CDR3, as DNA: TGTGCCAGCAGCCGGACTAGCGGGAGGTCGAATGAGCAGTTCTTC.

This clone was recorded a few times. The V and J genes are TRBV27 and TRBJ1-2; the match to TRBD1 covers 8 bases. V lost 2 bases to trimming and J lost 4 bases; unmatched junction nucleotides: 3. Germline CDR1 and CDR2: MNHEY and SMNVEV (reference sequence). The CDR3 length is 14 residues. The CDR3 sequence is CASSLTGGIYGYTF. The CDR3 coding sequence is TGTGCCAGCAGTTTAACAGGGGGGATCTATGGCTACACCTTC.

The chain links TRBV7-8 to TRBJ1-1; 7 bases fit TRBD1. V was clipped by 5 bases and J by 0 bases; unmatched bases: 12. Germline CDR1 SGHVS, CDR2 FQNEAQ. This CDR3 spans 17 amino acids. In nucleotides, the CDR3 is TGTGCCAGCAGCCTGTGGACAGGTCCCCTGCTGAACACTGAAGCTTTCTTT. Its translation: CASSLWTGPLLNTEAFF.

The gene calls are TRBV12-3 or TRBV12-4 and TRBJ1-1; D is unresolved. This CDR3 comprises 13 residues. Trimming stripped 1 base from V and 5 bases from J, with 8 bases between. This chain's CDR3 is CASSLDGKTEAFF. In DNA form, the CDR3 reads TGTGCCAGCAGTTTAGACGGGAAAACTGAAGCTTTCTTT.

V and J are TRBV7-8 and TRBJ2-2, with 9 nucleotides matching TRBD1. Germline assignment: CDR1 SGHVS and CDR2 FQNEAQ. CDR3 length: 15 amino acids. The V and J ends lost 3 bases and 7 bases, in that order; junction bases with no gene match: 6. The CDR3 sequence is CASSLRDRERGELFF. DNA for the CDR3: TGTGCCAGCAGCTTGCGGGACAGGGAACGCGGGGAGCTGTTTTTT.

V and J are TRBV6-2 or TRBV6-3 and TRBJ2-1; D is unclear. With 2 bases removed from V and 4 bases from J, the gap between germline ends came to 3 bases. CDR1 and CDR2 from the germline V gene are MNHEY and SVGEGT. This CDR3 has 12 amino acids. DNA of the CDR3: TGTGCCAGCAGTTACACTTACAATGAGCAGTTCTTC. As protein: CASSYTYNEQFF.

This CDR3 is CASSIGAGNCFF. CDR3 sequence (DNA): TGTGCCAGTAGTATAGGAGCAGGGAACTGCTTCTTT. The chain carries TRBV19 and TRBJ1-1; D might be TRBD1 (5 bases). The CDR3 runs to 12 residues. From germline, CDR1 is LNHDA and CDR2 SQIVND (reference sequence). The V and J ends lost 1 base and 14 bases respectively, with 14 bases between them.

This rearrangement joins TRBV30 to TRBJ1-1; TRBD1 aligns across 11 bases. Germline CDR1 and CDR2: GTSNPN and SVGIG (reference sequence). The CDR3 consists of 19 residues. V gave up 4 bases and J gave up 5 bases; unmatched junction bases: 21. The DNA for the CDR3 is TGTGCCTGGACGAACCTAGGACAGGGGGCTAAACAAGGGTTTACTGAAGCTTTCTTT. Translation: CAWTNLGQGAKQGFTEAFF.

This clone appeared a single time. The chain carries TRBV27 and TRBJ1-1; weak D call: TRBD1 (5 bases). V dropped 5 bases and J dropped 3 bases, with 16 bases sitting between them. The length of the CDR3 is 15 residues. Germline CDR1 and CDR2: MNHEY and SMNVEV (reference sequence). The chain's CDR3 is CASSGPRTGDTEAFF. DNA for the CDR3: TGTGCCAGCAGTGGCCCAAGGACGGGGGACACTGAAGCTTTCTTT.

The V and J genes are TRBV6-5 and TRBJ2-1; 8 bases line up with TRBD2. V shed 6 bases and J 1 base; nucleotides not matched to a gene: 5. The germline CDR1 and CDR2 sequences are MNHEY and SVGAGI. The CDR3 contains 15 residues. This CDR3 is CASRTGLGSYNEQFF. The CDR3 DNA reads TGTGCCAGCAGGACGGGACTAGGGTCCTACAATGAGCAGTTCTTC.

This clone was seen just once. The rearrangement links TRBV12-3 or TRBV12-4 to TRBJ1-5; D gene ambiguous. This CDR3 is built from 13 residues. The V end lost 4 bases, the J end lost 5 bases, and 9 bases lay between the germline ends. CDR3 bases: TGTGCCAGCAGTTCCCGGGAAGATCAGCCCCAGCATTTT. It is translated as CASSSREDQPQHF.